Listed below are T cell receptor beta chains from one sample, sequenced in a study of T cells after yellow fever vaccination. TCRdb itself ran the 5' RACE reads through MiXCR, one entry per CDR3 protein. The sample lists 9,000 to 15,000 distinct CDR3 sequences, roughly 6.1% occurring once. This specimen was PBMCs, either bulk or a sorted T-cell subset (CD4+, CD8+, memory, or dextramer-sorted; not recorded which), taken on the day of the yellow fever booster vaccination. These receptor sequences come from a man aged 30 to 39 who received the YFV17D yellow fever vaccine. CDR3s include the opening cysteine and the closing phenylalanine or tryptophan.

j_call | cdr3_length | v_call | cdr3_aa
TRBJ1-5 | 14 | TRBV24-1 | CATRLTGDNQPQHF
TRBJ2-3 | 16 | TRBV20-1 | CSAIRLAGDLTDTQYF
TRBJ2-3 | 16 | TRBV6-5 | CASSYMGTSPADTQYF
TRBJ2-2 | 14 | TRBV12-3/TRBV12-4 | CASSRRQGGGELFF
TRBJ2-7 | 16 | TRBV5-8 | CASIQNAGGVAYEQYF
TRBJ2-1 | 15 | TRBV12-3/TRBV12-4 | CASSHEQGAYNEQFF
TRBJ2-2 | 15 | TRBV27 | CASSPERPDTGELFF
TRBJ1-6 | 15 | TRBV5-1 | CASSLRSSANSPLHF
TRBJ2-1 | 15 | TRBV7-3 | CASSPPGSSYNEQFF
TRBJ2-3 | 14 | TRBV4-3 | CASSLSGGTDTQYF
TRBJ2-7 | 14 | TRBV20-1 | CSARDPSSPGEQYF
TRBJ2-7 | 13 | TRBV12-3/TRBV12-4 | CATCRTLPYEQYF
TRBJ2-5 | 16 | TRBV21-1 | CASSLGQRNDQETQYF
TRBJ1-1 | 17 | TRBV12-3/TRBV12-4 | CASSPVNGWGGNTEAFF
TRBJ2-1 | 17 | TRBV6-4 | CASSDPLAGEHYNEQFF
TRBJ2-1 | 15 | TRBV6-5 | CASSYPGSGYNEQFF
TRBJ2-7 | 14 | TRBV27 | CASRSRDYSYEQYF
TRBJ2-1 | 19 | TRBV7-9 | CASSARLSRGLAGNNEQFF
TRBJ2-1 | 11 | TRBV7-9 | CATARGNEQFF
TRBJ2-3 | 15 | TRBV4-2 | CASSQDRSSRDTQYF
TRBJ2-5 | 12 | TRBV29-1 | CSVQGRQETQYF
TRBJ2-1 | 13 | TRBV3-1 | CASSQGMAAEQFF
TRBJ1-1 | 12 | TRBV20-1 | CSARSGDTEAFF
TRBJ1-4 | 15 | TRBV20-1 | CSARDFGKEDEKLFF
TRBJ1-1 | 13 | TRBV29-1 | CSVERDRATEAFF
TRBJ2-3 | 18 | TRBV24-1 | CATSAVPGTSGFTDTQYF
TRBJ2-7 | 14 | TRBV6-1 | CASSEAGQGRGQYF
TRBJ2-1 | 16 | TRBV7-2 | CASSPVSSPEFGEQFF
TRBJ2-2 | 13 | TRBV18 | CASSHRDTGELFF
TRBJ2-2 | 21 | TRBV7-2 | CASSLGRTSLVGSGVTGELFF
TRBJ2-1 | 13 | TRBV11-2 | CAIATRGSYEQFF
TRBJ2-7 | 14 | TRBV20-1 | CSATGTSVHGEQYF
TRBJ2-1 | 17 | TRBV30 | CAWSYRTSGSSYNEHFF
TRBJ2-3 | 14 | TRBV4-3 | CASSQLYRTDTQYF
TRBJ2-3 | 16 | TRBV10-3 | CAISESTGSLTDTQYF
TRBJ2-6 | 15 | TRBV5-1 | CASSLGGSGANVLTF
TRBJ2-7 | 14 | TRBV2 | CAVSSGTGAAEQYF
TRBJ1-6 | 17 | TRBV4-2 | CASSQRGAGTGSSPLHF
TRBJ2-2 | 16 | TRBV4-2 | CASSQMFSGTTGELFF
TRBJ2-2 | 13 | TRBV5-1 | CASSLGGTGELFF
TRBJ2-1 | 13 | TRBV30 | CAWTTYFYNEQFF
TRBJ2-7 | 13 | TRBV5-5 | CASSWGSDVALHF
TRBJ1-2 | 14 | TRBV28 | CASSLLGVNYGYTF
TRBJ2-7 | 13 | TRBV5-6 | CASSLPGTYEQYF
TRBJ2-7 | 15 | TRBV4-2 | CASSPNVDGSIEQYF
TRBJ1-2 | 12 | TRBV29-1 | CSVGGGAQGYTF
TRBJ2-7 | 12 | TRBV5-6 | CASSLRSYEQYF
TRBJ2-2 | 16 | TRBV5-4 | CASNPGGLMNTGELFF
TRBJ1-1 | 13 | TRBV19 | CASSIGGGTEAFF
TRBJ2-1 | 18 | TRBV18 | CASSPDLRRLAGTNEQFF
TRBJ2-2 | 13 | TRBV12-3/TRBV12-4 | CASGGRSTGELFF
TRBJ1-4 | 13 | TRBV12-3/TRBV12-4 | CASSPGSVQKLFF
TRBJ1-1 | 13 | TRBV7-9 | CASSFTSGTGSLF
TRBJ1-2 | 12 | TRBV13 | CASSSSIGDSSF
TRBJ2-7 | 13 | TRBV7-9 | CASSLSGGYEQYF
TRBJ1-2 | 13 | TRBV27 | CASSSQGGFGYTF
TRBJ2-3 | 15 | TRBV5-1 | CASSSQGGSTDTQYF
TRBJ2-5 | 11 | TRBV29-1 | CSVTKWETQYF
TRBJ2-3 | 15 | TRBV12-3/TRBV12-4 | CASSPWTGGTDTQYF